The 32 T cell receptor beta chains presented below share a single source sample, sequenced in a study of OX40 agonist ivuxolimab in advanced cancers. Profiling relied on immunoSEQ multiplex PCR, and the TCRdb table lists in-frame clones only, not all of them. The sample comprises more than 70,000 clones, about 89% of which are singletons, and 10% rests with the top ten. Source: CD4+ or CD8+ T cells sorted from blood, taken in a trial of the OX40 agonist ivuxolimab. These TCRs come from an adult with an advanced solid tumor such as melanoma, head and neck, liver or kidney cancer.

The chain employs TRBV28 and TRBJ1-4; D uncertain. The V gene lost 7 bases and the J gene lost 7 bases, with 16 bases spanning the gap. Per germline, CDR1 MDHEN and CDR2 SYDVKM. The CDR3 extends over 14 amino acids. DNA for the CDR3: TGTGCCAGCACCGGGAGGTGGGAGGGTGAAAAACTGTTTTTT. Translating gives CASTGRWEGEKLFF. The variable domain in full, with the rest retrieved from reference TRBV28 and TRBJ1-4, is DVKVTQSSRYLVKRTGEKVFLECVQDMDHENMFWYRQDPGLGLRLIYFSYDVKMKEKGDIPEGYSVSREKKERFSLILESASTNQTSMYLCASTGRWEGEKLFFGSGTQLSVL.

The V call is TRBV28, the J call TRBJ1-2, with 11 bases identical to TRBD1. CDR1 and CDR2 from the germline V gene are MDHEN and SYDVKM. The CDR3 has 15 residues. V was pared by 4 bases and J by 4 bases, with 5 bases of the junction left unmatched. The CDR3 nucleotides are TGTGCCAGCAGTTCATGGACAGGGGGCAGCTATGGCTACACCTTC. Its translation: CASSSWTGGSYGYTF.

This clone has only a few counts. This rearrangement joins TRBV11-2 to TRBJ2-7, with D possibly being TRBD2 (6 bases). The V end lost 5 bases, the J end lost 3 bases, and 11 bases lay between the germline ends. This CDR3 contains 13 residues. Germline lookup yields CDR1 SGHAT and CDR2 FQNNGV. Here the CDR3 DNA reads TGTGCCAGCAGCCTACAGACTAGCTACGAGCAGTACTTC. Its protein product is CASSLQTSYEQYF.

The gene calls are TRBV6-6 and TRBJ1-3; 9 nucleotides agree with TRBD1. Germline CDR1 and CDR2: MNHNY and SVGAGI (reference sequence). The CDR3 length is 15 residues. Unmatched junction bases numbered 7, after V lost 7 bases and J lost 3 bases. The CDR3 is CASTMGQGGGNTIYF. In DNA form, the CDR3 reads TGTGCCAGCACCATGGGACAGGGAGGTGGAAACACCATATATTTT.

The chain couples TRBV25-1 to TRBJ1-2, with TRBD1 as a possible D gene (5 bases). With 6 bases removed from V and 4 bases from J, the gap between germline ends came to 12 bases. Per germline, CDR1 MGHDK and CDR2 SYGVNS. CDR3 length: 13 residues. The CDR3 loop is CASRPGNPYGYTF. The CDR3, as DNA: TGTGCCAGCAGGCCAGGGAATCCCTATGGCTACACCTTC.

The chain couples TRBV5-1 to TRBJ2-7; 13 bases align to TRBD2. Germline V gene sequence: CDR1 SGHRS, CDR2 YFSETQ. This CDR3 has 19 amino acids. With V trimmed by 1 base and J by 5 bases, 15 bases remained unmatched. In DNA form, the CDR3 reads TGCGCCAGCAGCTTGTACCCGGGGACTAGCGGGGCCCAGGTGCACGAGCAGTACTTC. Translated, it gives CASSLYPGTSGAQVHEQYF. Complete variable domain (other parts from reference TRBV5-1 and TRBJ2-7): KAGVTQTPRYLIKTRGQQVTLSCSPISGHRSVSWYQQTPGQGLQFLFEYFSETQRNKGNFPGRFSGRQFSNSRSEMNVSTLELGDSALYLCASSLYPGTSGAQVHEQYFGPGTRLTVT.

The V gene is TRBV29-1, the J gene TRBJ1-1; a possible D gene is TRBD1 (5 bases). Germline V lookup: CDR1 SQVTM, CDR2 ANQGSEA. V was clipped by 6 bases and J by 6 bases, with 23 bases between them. This CDR3 comprises 15 residues. The CDR3 region is CSVAKTLVAGAEAFF. The DNA of the CDR3 is TGCAGCGTCGCCAAAACTCTAGTAGCGGGGGCTGAAGCTTTCTTT.

The CDR3 loop reads CACRTSSYGYTF. The CDR3 DNA reads as TGTGCATGCCGAACCTCTTCATATGGCTACACCTTC. This rearrangement joins TRBV28 to TRBJ1-2, with D unresolved. The CDR3 covers 12 residues. The germline V gene encodes CDR1 MDHEN and CDR2 SYDVKM.

The genes are TRBV28 and TRBJ2-7; TRBD1 aligns across 9 bases. Germline CDR1 MDHEN, CDR2 SYDVKM. The V and J ends lost 5 bases and 3 bases, in that order; junction bases with no gene match: 8. The CDR3 runs 15 residues. The CDR3 loop reads CASSPQGQGNYEQYF. CDR3 nucleotide sequence: TGTGCCAGCAGTCCCCAGGGACAGGGAAACTACGAGCAGTACTTC. Combining the CDR3 with reference TRBV28 and TRBJ2-7 gives the whole variable domain DVKVTQSSRYLVKRTGEKVFLECVQDMDHENMFWYRQDPGLGLRLIYFSYDVKMKEKGDIPEGYSVSREKKERFSLILESASTNQTSMYLCASSPQGQGNYEQYFGPGTRLTVT.

V and J are TRBV10-1 and TRBJ2-3; 11 positions match TRBD2. The CDR3 runs 15 residues. Per the germline V gene, CDR1 is WNHNN and CDR2 is SYGVQD (reference sequence). The V segment lost 5 bases and the J segment 2 bases; nucleotides outside the gene matches: 3. This CDR3 reads CASSTSGGSTDTQYF. The CDR3 nucleotides are TGCGCCAGCAGTACTAGCGGGGGTTCCACAGATACGCAGTATTTT.

The chain combines TRBV5-1 with TRBJ1-1, with a possible D match to TRBD1 (5 bases). V lost 2 bases to trimming and J lost 1 base, with 9 bases between them. CDR1 SGHRS and CDR2 YFSETQ come from the germline V gene. CDR3 size: 14 residues. The CDR3 DNA reads TGCGCCAGCAGCTTATCGGGGCCGAACACTGAAGCTTTCTTT. This gives the protein CASSLSGPNTEAFF.

The chain is built from TRBV18 and TRBJ1-2; D ambiguous. The CDR3 has 15 residues. The germline gives CDR1 KGHSH, CDR2 LQKENI. The V end was cut by 0 bases, the J end by 5 bases, with 13 bases between. The DNA for the CDR3 is TGTGCCAGCTCACCACCGATAGGGCTTGGGTATGGCTACACCTTC. Translated: CASSPPIGLGYGYTF.

V usage is TRBV5-1 and J usage is TRBJ1-1; D uncertain. This CDR3 has 14 amino acids. Germline CDR1 reads SGHRS; CDR2 reads YFSETQ. The ends were cut back, 0 bases at V and 1 base at J, with 7 bases in the middle. The CDR3 sequence is CASSLGGPNTEAFF. The CDR3 coding sequence is TGCGCCAGCAGCTTGGGTGGTCCGAACACTGAAGCTTTCTTT.

For the CDR3, the DNA is TGTGCCAGCAGCGTTCCATTCCGGGAGCAGTACTTC. This translates into CASSVPFREQYF. The chain uses TRBV7-2 and TRBJ2-7; D unresolved. Trimming took 5 bases from V and 7 from J, leaving 12 bases between them. The CDR3 loop spans 12 amino acids. CDR1 is SGHTA and CDR2 is FQGNSA in the germline V gene.

The V and J genes are TRBV4-1 and TRBJ1-6; D gene unclear. Trimming took off 1 base at V and 12 bases at J, with 7 bases between the two ends. The germline V gene has CDR1 MGHRA and CDR2 YSYEKL. The CDR3 covers 12 residues. The CDR3 coding sequence is TGCGCCAGCAGCCAAGTGGCAGGACCCCTCCACTTT. It codes for CASSQVAGPLHF.

This rearrangement joins TRBV4-1 to TRBJ2-1; D not resolved. CDR1 is MGHRA, CDR2 YSYEKL, per germline. The CDR3 is 15 residues long. Trimming removed 0 bases from V and 0 bases from J, with 6 bases in between. The CDR3 is CASSQEGYSYNEQFF. CDR3 DNA sequence: TGCGCCAGCAGCCAAGAAGGGTACTCCTACAATGAGCAGTTCTTC.

V and J are TRBV4-1 and TRBJ2-1, with 9 bases matching TRBD2. Losses at the gene ends were 4 bases for V and 4 bases for J; bases not matched to a gene: 14. This CDR3 region has 18 residues. CDR1 is MGHRA and CDR2 is YSYEKL in the germline V gene. CDR3 in amino acids: CASSLRFGGGASYNEQFF. CDR3 in DNA: TGCGCCAGCAGCCTAAGGTTTGGCGGGGGGGCGTCTTACAATGAGCAGTTCTTC.

The chain links TRBV27 to TRBJ2-1, with 12 bases identical to TRBD2. J was trimmed by 8 bases and V by 4 bases; bases with no gene match: 9. This CDR3 has 16 residues. The germline V gene has CDR1 MNHEY and CDR2 SMNVEV (reference sequence). The CDR3 here is CASSYRTSGIADEQFF. The CDR3, as DNA: TGTGCCAGCAGTTACCGGACTAGCGGGATTGCGGATGAGCAGTTCTTC.

The V call is TRBV7-2, the J call TRBJ2-5, with D perhaps being TRBD1 or TRBD2 (6 bases each). Germline lookup yields CDR1 SGHTA and CDR2 FQGNSA. This CDR3 has 15 residues. V dropped 1 base and J dropped 1 base, with 10 bases sitting between them. CDR3 amino acids: CASSLEWGAQETQYF. As DNA, the CDR3 is TGTGCCAGCAGCTTAGAATGGGGGGCCCAAGAGACCCAGTACTTC.

This clone was seen a single time. This chain joins TRBV7-9 and TRBJ1-5; no clear D gene. This CDR3 contains 14 residues. V shed 0 bases and J shed 7 bases, with 10 bases lying between them. Germline V gene data show CDR1 as SEHNR and CDR2 as FQNEAQ (reference sequence). This CDR3 is CASSLAGRGQPQHF. DNA for the CDR3: TGTGCCAGCAGCTTAGCAGGGAGAGGCCAGCCCCAGCATTTT.

The V gene is TRBV5-5, the J gene TRBJ2-5; TRBD1 matches 7 bases. Germline CDR1 reads SGHKS; CDR2 reads YYEKEE (reference sequence). The CDR3 loop spans 15 amino acids. The V and J ends lost 4 bases and 5 bases, in that order; junction bases with no gene match: 11. In nucleotides, the CDR3 is TGTGCCAGCAGCCGGACGACAGGGAACAGCGAGACCCAGTACTTC. It codes for CASSRTTGNSETQYF.

This clone was counted only a few times. The V gene is TRBV5-1, the J gene TRBJ2-7; 7 bases are a match to TRBD2. Per germline, CDR1 SGHRS and CDR2 YFSETQ. The ends lost 1 base at V and 2 bases at J; junction bases unmatched: 6. The CDR3 consists of 15 residues. The CDR3 protein is CASSLLAGETYEQYF. DNA for the CDR3: TGCGCCAGCAGCTTGCTGGCGGGGGAGACCTACGAGCAGTACTTC.

This clone was counted a single time. This rearrangement joins TRBV6-6 to TRBJ2-4; D perhaps matches TRBD1 (6 bases). V shed 5 bases and J shed 0 bases, with 14 bases lying between them. Germline loops: CDR1 MNHNY, CDR2 SVGAGI (reference sequence). The CDR3 is made up of 16 amino acids. The CDR3 DNA sequence: TGTGCCAGCAGTCTCGGACAGACATTAGCCAAAAACATTCAGTACTTC. It specifies CASSLGQTLAKNIQYF.

This chain joins TRBV7-2 and TRBJ1-3; unclear D gene. Germline lookup yields CDR1 SGHTA and CDR2 FQGNSA. V gave up 5 bases and J gave up 0 bases, with 8 bases separating them. The CDR3 is 14 residues long. CDR3 coding DNA: TGTGCCAGCAGCCCGGCCAGCTCTGGAAACACCATATATTTT. As protein: CASSPASSGNTIYF.

In this sample, this clone turned up a few times. The genes are TRBV5-6 and TRBJ1-5; no firm D call. The germline V gene encodes CDR1 SGHDT and CDR2 YYEEEE. V was trimmed by 4 bases and J by 6 bases, leaving 17 bases between them. This CDR3 has 15 residues. The CDR3 spells CASSLVGRPGQPQHF. CDR3 nucleotides: TGTGCCAGCAGCCTGGTGGGCAGGCCCGGTCAGCCCCAGCATTTT.

CDR3 residues: CASSFSGGIQYF. For the CDR3, the DNA is TGCGCCAGCAGCTTTAGTGGGGGCATTCAGTACTTC. V gene TRBV5-1 combines with J gene TRBJ2-4, with D perhaps being TRBD1 or TRBD2 (5 bases each). There are 12 residues in the CDR3. The germline V and J ends were trimmed by 2 bases and 9 bases, with 9 bases remaining between them. Germline V CDR1 and CDR2: SGHRS, YFSETQ. The whole variable domain, filled in from reference TRBV5-1 and TRBJ2-4, reads KAGVTQTPRYLIKTRGQQVTLSCSPISGHRSVSWYQQTPGQGLQFLFEYFSETQRNKGNFPGRFSGRQFSNSRSEMNVSTLELGDSALYLCASSFSGGIQYFGAGTRLSVL.

The DNA for the CDR3 is TGTGCCAGCAGTCTGTCCTGGACAGTCGCACATGAAAAACTGTTTTTT. It codes for CASSLSWTVAHEKLFF. The V call is TRBV27, the J call TRBJ1-4, with D tentatively TRBD1 (6 bases). V lost 5 bases, J lost 6 bases, and 19 bases lay in between. Germline assignment: CDR1 MNHEY and CDR2 SMNVEV (reference sequence). The CDR3 has 16 amino acids.

The rearrangement links TRBV15 to TRBJ2-5; D might be TRBD2 (5 bases). V shed 0 bases and J shed 3 bases, with 11 bases lying between them. CDR3 length: 15 amino acids. The germline CDR1 and CDR2 sequences are LNHNV and YYDKDF (reference sequence). The CDR3 loop is CATSRDRASKETQYF. Here the CDR3 DNA reads TGTGCCACCAGCAGAGATCGGGCTAGCAAAGAGACCCAGTACTTC.

The CDR3 DNA reads TGTGCCAGCACCGACAATTTAGGGAGCTCTGGGGCCAACGTCCTGACTTTC. Protein sequence: CASTDNLGSSGANVLTF. This chain connects TRBV28 to TRBJ2-6, with D perhaps matching TRBD2 (5 bases). V was cut by 7 bases and J by 0 bases, with 16 bases left in between. The V gene's germline CDR1 is MDHEN and CDR2 SYDVKM. The CDR3 length is 17 residues.

This clone was picked up one time. The V and J genes are TRBV11-1 and TRBJ2-7, with 10 bases lining up with TRBD2. Trimming removed 6 bases from V and 2 bases from J; junction bases left unmatched: 7. The CDR3 is made up of 15 amino acids. Per the germline V gene, CDR1 is SGHAT and CDR2 is FQDESV (reference sequence). For the CDR3, the DNA is TGTGCCAGCAGTAAAGCGGGGGGGCTCACCTACGAGCAGTACTTC. Residues: CASSKAGGLTYEQYF.

The chain links TRBV5-4 to TRBJ1-6, with TRBD1 as a possible D gene (5 bases). V was clipped by 4 bases and J by 8 bases, with 16 bases between them. Germline loops: CDR1 SGHNT, CDR2 YYREEE (reference sequence). The CDR3 is 15 amino acids. The CDR3 region is CASSAATLGDSPLHF. Here the CDR3 DNA reads TGTGCCAGCAGCGCCGCGACCCTGGGGGATTCACCCCTCCACTTT.

The chain combines TRBV9 with TRBJ1-1; D perhaps matches TRBD1 (5 bases). Germline lookup yields CDR1 SGDLS and CDR2 YYNGEE. This CDR3 comprises 15 residues. V gave up 0 bases and J gave up 7 bases, with 16 bases separating them. The CDR3 here is CASSVVEWGRSEAFF. The CDR3, as DNA: TGTGCCAGCAGCGTAGTAGAATGGGGGAGGAGTGAAGCTTTCTTT.